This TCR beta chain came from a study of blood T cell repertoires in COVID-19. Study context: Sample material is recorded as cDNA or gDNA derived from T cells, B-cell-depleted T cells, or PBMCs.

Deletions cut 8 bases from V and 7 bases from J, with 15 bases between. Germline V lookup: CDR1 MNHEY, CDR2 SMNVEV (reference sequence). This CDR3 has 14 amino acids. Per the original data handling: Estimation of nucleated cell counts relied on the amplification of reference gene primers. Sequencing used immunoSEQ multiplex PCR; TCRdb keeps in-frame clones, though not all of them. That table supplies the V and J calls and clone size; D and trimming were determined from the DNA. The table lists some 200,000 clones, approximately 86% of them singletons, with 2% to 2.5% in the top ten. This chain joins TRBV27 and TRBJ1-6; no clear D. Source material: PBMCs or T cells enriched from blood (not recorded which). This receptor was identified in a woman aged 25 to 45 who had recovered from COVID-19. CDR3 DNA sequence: TGTGCCAGCCGGGGATCGTATCTGAATTCACCCCTCCACTTT. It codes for CASRGSYLNSPLHF.